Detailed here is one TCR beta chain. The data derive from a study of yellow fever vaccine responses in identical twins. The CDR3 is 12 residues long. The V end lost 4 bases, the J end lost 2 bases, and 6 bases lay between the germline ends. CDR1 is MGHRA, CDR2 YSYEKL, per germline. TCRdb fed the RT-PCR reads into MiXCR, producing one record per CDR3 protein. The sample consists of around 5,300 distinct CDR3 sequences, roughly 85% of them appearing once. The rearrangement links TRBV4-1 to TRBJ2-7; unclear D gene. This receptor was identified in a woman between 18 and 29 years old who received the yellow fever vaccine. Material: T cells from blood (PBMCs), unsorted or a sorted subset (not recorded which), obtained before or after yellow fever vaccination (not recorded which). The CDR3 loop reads CASSPRPYEQYF. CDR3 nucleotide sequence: TGCGCCAGCAGCCCCCGTCCCTACGAGCAGTACTTC.